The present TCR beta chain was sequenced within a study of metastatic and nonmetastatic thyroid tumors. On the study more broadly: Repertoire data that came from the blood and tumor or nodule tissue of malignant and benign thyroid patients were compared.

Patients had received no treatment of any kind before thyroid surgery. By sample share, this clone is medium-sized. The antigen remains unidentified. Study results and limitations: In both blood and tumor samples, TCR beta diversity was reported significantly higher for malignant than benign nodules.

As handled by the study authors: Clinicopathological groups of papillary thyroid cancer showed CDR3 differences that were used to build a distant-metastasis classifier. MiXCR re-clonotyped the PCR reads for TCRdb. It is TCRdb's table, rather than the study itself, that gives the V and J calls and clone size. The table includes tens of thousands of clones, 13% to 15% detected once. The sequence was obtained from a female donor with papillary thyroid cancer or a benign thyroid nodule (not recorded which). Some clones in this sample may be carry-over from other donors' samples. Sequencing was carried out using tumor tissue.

The CDR3 sequence is CATSRDAGSGNTIYF. CDR3 nucleotide sequence: TGTGCCACCAGCAGAGATGCGGGGTCTGGAAACACCATATATTTT. The chain is built from TRBV15 and TRBJ1-3; D unresolved. CDR3 length: 15 residues. The germline gives CDR1 LNHNV, CDR2 YYDKDF (reference sequence). Trimming took off 0 bases at V and 1 base at J, with 7 bases between the two ends.